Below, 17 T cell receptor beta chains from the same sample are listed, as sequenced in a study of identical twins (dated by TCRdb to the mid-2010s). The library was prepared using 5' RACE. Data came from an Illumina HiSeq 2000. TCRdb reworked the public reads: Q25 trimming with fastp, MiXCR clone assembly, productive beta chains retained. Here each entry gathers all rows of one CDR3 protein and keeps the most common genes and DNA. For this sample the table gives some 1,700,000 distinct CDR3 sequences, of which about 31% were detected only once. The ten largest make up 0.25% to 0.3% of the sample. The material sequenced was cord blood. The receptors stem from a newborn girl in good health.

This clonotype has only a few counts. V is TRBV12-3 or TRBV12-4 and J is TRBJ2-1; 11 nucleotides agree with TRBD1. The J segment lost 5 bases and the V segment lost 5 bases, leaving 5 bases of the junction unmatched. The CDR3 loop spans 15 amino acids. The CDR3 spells CASSRDRGFDNEQFF. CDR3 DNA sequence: TGTGCCAGCAGTAGGGACAGGGGGTTTGACAATGAGCAGTTCTTC.

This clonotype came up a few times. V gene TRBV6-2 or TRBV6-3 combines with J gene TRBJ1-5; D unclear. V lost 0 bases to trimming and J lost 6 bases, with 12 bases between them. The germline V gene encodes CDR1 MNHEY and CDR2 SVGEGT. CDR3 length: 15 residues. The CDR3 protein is CASSYSDRSGQPQHF. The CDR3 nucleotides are TGTGCCAGCAGTTACTCGGACCGATCGGGTCAGCCCCAGCATTTT.

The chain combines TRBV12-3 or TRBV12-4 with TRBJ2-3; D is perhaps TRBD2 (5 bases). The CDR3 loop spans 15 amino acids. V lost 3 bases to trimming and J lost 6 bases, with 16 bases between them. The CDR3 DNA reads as TGTGCCAGCAGTTTTAGCGACTCGGGTCGTGATACGCAGTATTTT. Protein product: CASSFSDSGRDTQYF.

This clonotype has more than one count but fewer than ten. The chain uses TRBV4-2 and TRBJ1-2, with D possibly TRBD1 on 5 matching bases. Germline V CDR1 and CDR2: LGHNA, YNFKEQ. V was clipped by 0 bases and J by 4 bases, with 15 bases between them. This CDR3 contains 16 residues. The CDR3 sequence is CASSQDDQGDVYGYTF. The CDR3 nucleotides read TGTGCCAGCAGCCAAGATGACCAGGGAGATGTCTATGGCTACACCTTC.

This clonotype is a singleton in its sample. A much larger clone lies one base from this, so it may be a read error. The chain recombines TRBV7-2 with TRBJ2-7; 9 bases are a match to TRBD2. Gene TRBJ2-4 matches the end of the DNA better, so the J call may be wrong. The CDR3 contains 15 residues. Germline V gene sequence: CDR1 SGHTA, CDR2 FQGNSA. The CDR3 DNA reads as TGTGCCAGCAGCTTTTTAGCGGGAGCCAAAAGCATTCAGTACTTC. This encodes CASSFLAGAKSIQYF.

The CDR3 loop is CASDLERSTDTQYF. The CDR3 nucleotides are TGTGCCAGCGATTTAGAGCGGAGCACAGATACGCAGTATTTT. The chain has TRBV2 and TRBJ2-3; D may be TRBD2 (5 bases). V shed 8 bases and J shed 0 bases, with 12 bases lying between them. There are 14 residues in the CDR3. Per germline, CDR1 SNHLY and CDR2 FYNNEI.

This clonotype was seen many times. The chain's CDR3 is CASSSNPDTQYF. CDR3 nucleotide sequence: TGTGCCAGCAGCTCAAATCCCGATACGCAGTATTTT. The chain uses TRBV7-9 and TRBJ2-3; D not resolved. The germline V gene encodes CDR1 SEHNR and CDR2 FQNEAQ (reference sequence). The CDR3 has 12 amino acids. V was clipped by 4 bases and J by 6 bases, with 8 bases between them.

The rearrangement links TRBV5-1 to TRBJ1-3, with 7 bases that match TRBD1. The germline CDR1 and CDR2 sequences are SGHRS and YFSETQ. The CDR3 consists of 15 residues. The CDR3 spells CVGPEGAGSGNTIYF. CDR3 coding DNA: TGCGTCGGCCCCGAGGGGGCAGGTTCTGGAAACACCATATATTTT. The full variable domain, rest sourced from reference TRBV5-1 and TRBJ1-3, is KAGVTQTPRYLIKTRGQQVTLSCSPISGHRSVSWYQQTPGQGLQFLFEYFSETQRNKGNFPGRFSGRQFSNSRSEMNVSTLELGDSALYLCVGPEGAGSGNTIYFGEGSWLTVV.

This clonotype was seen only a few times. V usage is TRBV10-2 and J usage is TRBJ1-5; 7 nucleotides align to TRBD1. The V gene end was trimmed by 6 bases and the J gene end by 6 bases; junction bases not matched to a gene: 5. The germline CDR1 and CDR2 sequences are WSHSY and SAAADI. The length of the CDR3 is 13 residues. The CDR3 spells CASRQGSLQPQHF. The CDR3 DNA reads TGCGCCAGCAGACAGGGGAGTCTTCAGCCCCAGCATTTT.

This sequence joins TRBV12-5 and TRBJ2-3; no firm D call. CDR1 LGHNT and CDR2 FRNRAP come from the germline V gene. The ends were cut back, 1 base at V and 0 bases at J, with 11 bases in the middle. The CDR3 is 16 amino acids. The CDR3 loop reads CASGLGTDLSTDTQYF. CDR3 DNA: TGTGCTAGTGGTTTGGGCACTGACCTAAGCACAGATACGCAGTATTTT.

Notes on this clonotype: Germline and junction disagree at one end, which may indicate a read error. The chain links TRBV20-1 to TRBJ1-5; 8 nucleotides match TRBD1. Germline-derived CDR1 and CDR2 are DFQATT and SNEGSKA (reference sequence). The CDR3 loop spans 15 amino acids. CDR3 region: CCAPDRGRGNQPQHF. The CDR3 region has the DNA TGCTGTGCTCCCGACAGGGGAAGGGGCAATCAGCCCCAGCATTTT.

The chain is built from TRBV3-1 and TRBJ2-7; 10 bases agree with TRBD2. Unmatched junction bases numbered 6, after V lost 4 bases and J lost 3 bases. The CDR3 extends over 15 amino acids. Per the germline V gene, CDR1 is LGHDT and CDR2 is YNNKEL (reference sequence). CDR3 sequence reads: CASSPGLAIVYEQYF. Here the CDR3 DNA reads TGTGCCAGCAGCCCGGGACTAGCGATCGTCTACGAGCAGTACTTC.

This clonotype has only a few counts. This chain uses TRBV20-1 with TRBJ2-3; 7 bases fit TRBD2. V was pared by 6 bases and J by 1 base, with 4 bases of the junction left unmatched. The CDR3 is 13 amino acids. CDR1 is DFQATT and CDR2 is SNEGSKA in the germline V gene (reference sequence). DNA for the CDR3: TGCAGTGCGGAAACTAGCGGCACAGATACGCAGTATTTT. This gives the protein CSAETSGTDTQYF.

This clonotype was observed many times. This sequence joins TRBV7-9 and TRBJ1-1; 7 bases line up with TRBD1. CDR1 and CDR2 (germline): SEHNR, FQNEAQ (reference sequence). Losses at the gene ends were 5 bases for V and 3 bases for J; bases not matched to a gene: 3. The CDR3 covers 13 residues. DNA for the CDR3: TGTGCCAGCAGCCCGACAGGGTACACTGAAGCTTTCTTT. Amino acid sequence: CASSPTGYTEAFF.

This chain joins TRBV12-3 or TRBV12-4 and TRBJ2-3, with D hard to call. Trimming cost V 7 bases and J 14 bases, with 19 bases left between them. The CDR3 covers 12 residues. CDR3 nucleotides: TGTGCCAGCACCTCGGTAGCCATTGGGCGGTATTTT. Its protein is CASTSVAIGRYF.

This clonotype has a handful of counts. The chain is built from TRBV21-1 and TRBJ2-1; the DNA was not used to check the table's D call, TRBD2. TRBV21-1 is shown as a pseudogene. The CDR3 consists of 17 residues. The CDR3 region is CASSKGPSGGANNEQFF. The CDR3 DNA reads TGTGCCAGCAGCAAAGGCCCTAGCGGGGGGGCCAACAATGAGCAGTTCTTC.

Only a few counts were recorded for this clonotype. For the CDR3, the DNA is TGCAGTGCTAGAGTTCTCAGGGGAAAGCAGTACTTC. It encodes CSARVLRGKQYF. This rearrangement joins TRBV20-1 to TRBJ2-7, with a tentative D call TRBD1 (6 bases). Germline CDR1 and CDR2: DFQATT and SNEGSKA (reference sequence). This CDR3 is built from 12 residues. V gave up 1 base and J gave up 8 bases, with 12 bases separating them.